These 30 T cell receptor beta chains share one sample of origin, sequenced in a study of cytomegalovirus exposure and HLA in healthy donors. PCR involved 60 Vbeta and 13 Jbeta primers. TCRdb's copy holds only in-frame clones and misses some; the assay was immunoSEQ multiplex PCR. The table lists 150,000 to 200,000 clones, approximately 84% of them singletons, with approximately 0.25% in the top ten. Sequences were obtained from PBMCs. Receptors were obtained from a boy younger than 18 in good health and CMV-seronegative.

This rearrangement joins TRBV15 to TRBJ2-3, with TRBD2 as a possible D gene (5 bases). Deletions cut 3 bases from V and 2 bases from J, with 6 bases between. This CDR3 has 13 amino acids. Germline values: CDR1 LNHNV, CDR2 YYDKDF (reference sequence). The CDR3 DNA sequence: TGTGCCACCAGCAGGGACTTCACAGATACGCAGTATTTT. This codes for CATSRDFTDTQYF.

This clone showed up just a few times. The chain couples TRBV7-9 to TRBJ1-1, with TRBD1 as a possible D gene (5 bases). Germline V gives CDR1 SEHNR, CDR2 FQNEAQ (reference sequence). The CDR3 spans 13 residues. V was pared by 1 base and J by 5 bases, with 8 bases between. The CDR3 sequence: CASSLGKGTEAFF. DNA for the CDR3: TGTGCCAGCAGCTTAGGTAAGGGGACTGAAGCTTTCTTT. The full variable domain, completed using reference TRBV7-9 and TRBJ1-1, is DTGVSQNPRHKITKRGQNVTFRCDPISEHNRLYWYRQTLGQGPEFLTYFQNEAQLEKSRLLSDRFSAERPKGSFSTLEIQRTEQGDSAMYLCASSLGKGTEAFFGQGTRLTVV.

The J gene is TRBJ1-1, the V gene TRBV7-2; D is perhaps TRBD1 (6 bases). This CDR3 has 16 residues. V lost 5 bases, J lost 6 bases, and 22 bases lay in between. Germline V lookup: CDR1 SGHTA, CDR2 FQGNSA. The CDR3 coding sequence is TGTGCCAGCAGCACATCCGGGGGGCTAGGAAGCTCTGAAGCTTTCTTT. Translation gives CASSTSGGLGSSEAFF.

The rearrangement uses TRBV27 and TRBJ2-3; 7 nucleotides match TRBD2. CDR3 size: 19 residues. Trimming took 5 bases from V and 1 from J; bases not matched to a gene: 18. Germline values: CDR1 MNHEY, CDR2 SMNVEV (reference sequence). The CDR3 bases are TGTGCCAGCAGTCCCCCTGGGCTAGCGGTGCCCCTCCGCACAGATACGCAGTATTTT. Protein sequence: CASSPPGLAVPLRTDTQYF.

The V call is TRBV9, the J call TRBJ2-3; 7 positions match TRBD2. V lost 4 bases and J lost 1; bases outside the gene matches: 9. Germline V gives CDR1 SGDLS, CDR2 YYNGEE. The CDR3 runs to 16 residues. In nucleotides, the CDR3 is TGTGCCAGCAGCCGCAGCGGGACGGTGGGCACAGATACGCAGTATTTT. Its translation: CASSRSGTVGTDTQYF. The full variable domain, in which reference TRBV9 and TRBJ2-3 provide the parts outside the CDR3, is DSGVTQTPKHLITATGQRVTLRCSPRSGDLSVYWYQQSLDQGLQFLIQYYNGEERAKGNILERFSAQQFPDLHSELNLSSLELGDSALYFCASSRSGTVGTDTQYFGPGTRLTVL.

On this clone itself: The sample holds other DNA sequences that translate to the same CDR3. Here the CDR3 reads CAWSPGDGYTF. DNA for the CDR3: TGTGCCTGGAGTCCGGGAGATGGCTACACCTTC. This sequence joins TRBV30 and TRBJ1-2; D not certain. The germline V gene encodes CDR1 GTSNPN and CDR2 SVGIG (reference sequence). This CDR3 has 11 residues. The V end was cut by 2 bases, the J end by 6 bases, with 7 bases between.

Details on this clone: The DNA is omitted, as the CDR3 cannot be located on it reliably, and the CDR3 follows TCRdb's listing. The chain carries TRBV11-2 and TRBJ2-1; the table's D gene call, TRBD2, was not cross checked with the DNA. Per germline, CDR1 SGHAT and CDR2 FQNNGV. The CDR3 contains 15 residues when both ends are counted. CDR3 sequence reads: CASSRGTSLDNEQFF.

This chain joins TRBV9 and TRBJ2-3, with 9 bases matching TRBD2. This CDR3 is 16 amino acids long. Germline CDR1 and CDR2: SGDLS and YYNGEE. V gave up 0 bases and J gave up 10 bases; unmatched junction bases: 12. The CDR3 region is CASSVELRGGPEAQYF. The CDR3 coding sequence is TGTGCCAGCAGCGTAGAATTGCGGGGGGGTCCCGAGGCGCAGTATTTT.

This chain joins TRBV6-1 and TRBJ2-7, with D possibly TRBD2 on 6 matching bases. Trimming stripped 3 bases from V and 0 bases from J, with 12 bases between. The CDR3 runs 15 residues. Germline values: CDR1 MNHNS, CDR2 SASEGT. CDR3 amino acids: CASSEPAGSSYEQYF. The CDR3 bases are TGTGCCAGCAGTGAGCCCGCCGGGAGCTCCTACGAGCAGTACTTC.

A few counts support this clone. The chain joins TRBV9 to TRBJ2-2; no firm D call. The CDR3 runs to 11 residues. Trimming cost V 3 bases and J 6 bases, with 3 bases left between them. Germline V gene data show CDR1 as SGDLS and CDR2 as YYNGEE. CDR3 residues: CASSASGELFF. In DNA form, the CDR3 reads TGTGCCAGCAGCGCATCCGGGGAGCTGTTTTTT.

This chain uses TRBV4-1 with TRBJ1-4; D is unclear. The CDR3 has 17 amino acids. Germline CDR1 MGHRA, CDR2 YSYEKL. V was pared by 2 bases and J by 8 bases, with 21 bases between. The CDR3 region has the DNA TGCGCCAGCAGCCAAAAGGAGGGTGGGGTCGGCCGGGAAAAACTGTTTTTT. Protein product: CASSQKEGGVGREKLFF.

Only one count was recorded for this clone. This chain links TRBV27 with TRBJ2-7; D not resolved. Trimming shortened V by 6 bases and J by 2 bases, and 14 bases separated the two germline ends. There are 14 residues in the CDR3. CDR1 and CDR2 from the germline V gene are MNHEY and SMNVEV (reference sequence). In nucleotides, the CDR3 is TGTGCCAGCAGACATCGCGGCGATACCTACGAGCAGTACTTC. Its translation is CASRHRGDTYEQYF.

The gene calls are TRBV5-6 and TRBJ2-4; the match to TRBD1 covers 7 bases. V lost 3 bases, J lost 1 base, and 1 base stayed unmatched. The length of the CDR3 is 14 residues. Per the germline V gene, CDR1 is SGHDT and CDR2 is YYEEEE. This CDR3 reads CASSWTGAKNIQYF. For the CDR3, the DNA is TGTGCCAGCAGCTGGACAGGCGCCAAAAACATTCAGTACTTC.

The V gene is TRBV2, the J gene TRBJ1-3; 7 nucleotides agree with TRBD1. CDR1 and CDR2 from the germline V gene are SNHLY and FYNNEI. CDR3 size: 15 residues. The V segment lost 7 bases and the J segment 0 bases; nucleotides outside the gene matches: 6. The CDR3 here is CASTPGTDSGNTIYF. In DNA form, the CDR3 reads TGTGCCAGCACCCCCGGGACAGACTCTGGAAACACCATATATTTT.

The gene calls are TRBV7-3 and TRBJ2-3; no reliable D call. CDR1 and CDR2 (germline): SGHTA, FQGTGA. This CDR3 region has 13 residues. The V gene lost 0 bases and the J gene lost 1 base, with 2 bases spanning the gap. The CDR3 DNA reads TGTGCCAGCAGCTTAACCGGCACAGATACGCAGTATTTT. The encoded protein is CASSLTGTDTQYF.

This clone was observed once. V is TRBV27 and J is TRBJ2-7; 9 nucleotides line up with TRBD2. This CDR3 region has 12 residues. J gave up 4 bases and V 6 bases, and 1 base lay outside the gene matches. Germline V gene lookup returns CDR1 MNHEY and CDR2 SMNVEV (reference sequence). The CDR3 is CASRSGGYEQYF. The CDR3 coding sequence is TGTGCCAGCAGGAGCGGGGGGTACGAGCAGTACTTC.

The V and J genes are TRBV30 and TRBJ1-2, with no clear D. Trimming removed 3 bases from V and 6 bases from J, with 17 bases in between. Germline V CDR1 and CDR2: GTSNPN, SVGIG (reference sequence). CDR3 length: 14 residues. The CDR3 reads CAWRPKGDQNGYTF. The CDR3, as DNA: TGTGCCTGGAGGCCAAAGGGAGATCAGAATGGCTACACCTTC.

The table lists this clone with a few counts. The rearrangement joins TRBV13 to TRBJ2-1, with 7 bases fitting TRBD2. The junction had 13 bases not matched to a gene; V was cut back by 5 bases and J by 3 bases. This CDR3 region has 17 residues. The germline V gene encodes CDR1 PRHDT and CDR2 FYEKMQ (reference sequence). This CDR3 reads CASSPPPGGGDYNEQFF. In DNA form, the CDR3 reads TGTGCCAGCAGCCCCCCCCCGGGCGGGGGAGACTACAATGAGCAGTTCTTC.

This clone was seen once. In DNA, the CDR3 is TGTGCCAGTAGGCGGACAGGGGGTAACACCGGGGAGCTGTTTTTT. This sequence encodes CASRRTGGNTGELFF. The V call is TRBV19, the J call TRBJ2-2; TRBD1 matches 10 bases. This CDR3 is built from 15 residues. Trimming took 6 bases from V and 2 from J; bases not matched to a gene: 3. The germline gives CDR1 LNHDA, CDR2 SQIVND (reference sequence).

V and J are TRBV9 and TRBJ1-2, with unresolved D. Trimming left V 0 bases short and J 8 bases short, with 23 bases between. The CDR3 has 17 amino acids. Germline V lookup: CDR1 SGDLS, CDR2 YYNGEE. The CDR3 spells CASSVGHGIGGEYGYTF. DNA for the CDR3: TGTGCCAGCAGCGTAGGGCATGGGATAGGTGGGGAGTACGGCTACACCTTC.

This clone was observed a few times. The chain carries TRBV10-3 and TRBJ2-7; TRBD2 matches at 7 bases. This CDR3 is built from 15 residues. CDR1 and CDR2 (germline): ENHRY, SYGVKD. The J segment lost 2 bases and the V segment lost 6 bases, leaving 10 bases of the junction unmatched. The CDR3 loop reads CAISPREGRTYEQYF. CDR3 nucleotide sequence: TGTGCCATCAGCCCGAGGGAGGGTCGGACCTACGAGCAGTACTTC.

The genes are TRBV9 and TRBJ2-1; 9 bases are a match to TRBD2. CDR1 and CDR2 (germline): SGDLS, YYNGEE. This CDR3 has 15 residues. V dropped 0 bases and J dropped 8; count of bases not matched to a gene: 6. CDR3 in amino acids: CASSVAVAGAYEQFF. The CDR3 bases are TGTGCCAGCAGCGTAGCGGTAGCGGGAGCTTATGAGCAGTTCTTC.

This rearrangement joins TRBV19 to TRBJ1-2, with D possibly matching TRBD1 (6 bases). V lost 7 bases, J lost 4 bases, and 16 bases lay in between. Per germline, CDR1 LNHDA and CDR2 SQIVND (reference sequence). The CDR3 length is 14 residues. The CDR3 reads CASISGDFGYGYTF. As DNA, the CDR3 is TGTGCCAGTATCTCAGGGGATTTCGGCTATGGCTACACCTTC.

The chain uses TRBV28 and TRBJ2-7; 7 bases are a match to TRBD2. CDR3 size: 14 residues. Germline CDR1 MDHEN, CDR2 SYDVKM. V lost 3 bases and J lost 3; bases outside the gene matches: 5. The CDR3 sequence is CASSFASGGYEQYF. The CDR3 region has the DNA TGTGCCAGCAGTTTTGCTAGCGGAGGCTACGAGCAGTACTTC. Complete variable domain (other parts from reference TRBV28 and TRBJ2-7): DVKVTQSSRYLVKRTGEKVFLECVQDMDHENMFWYRQDPGLGLRLIYFSYDVKMKEKGDIPEGYSVSREKKERFSLILESASTNQTSMYLCASSFASGGYEQYFGPGTRLTVT.

This chain uses TRBV5-1 with TRBJ1-3; D is ambiguous. This CDR3 is 14 amino acids long. Per the germline V gene, CDR1 is SGHRS and CDR2 is YFSETQ. Deletions cut 4 bases from V and 0 bases from J, with 8 bases between. CDR3 region: CASSPHSSGNTIYF. The DNA of the CDR3 is TGCGCCAGCAGCCCCCATTCCTCTGGAAACACCATATATTTT.

The V call is TRBV7-9, the J call TRBJ2-1; 11 bases line up with TRBD2. Germline CDR1 reads SEHNR; CDR2 reads FQNEAQ (reference sequence). The trim removed 0 bases at V and 5 bases at J, leaving 6 bases unmatched. The CDR3 length is 17 residues. The CDR3 sequence is CASSLALLAGANNEQFF. DNA of the CDR3: TGTGCCAGCAGCTTAGCGTTACTAGCGGGGGCCAACAATGAGCAGTTCTTC.

This chain uses TRBV25-1 with TRBJ2-3, with a possible D match to TRBD2 (5 bases). The length of the CDR3 is 12 residues. The ends were cut back, 7 bases at V and 7 bases at J, with 12 bases in the middle. Germline V lookup: CDR1 MGHDK, CDR2 SYGVNS. The CDR3 coding sequence is TGTGCCAGCACGGGATCATCGTATACGCAGTATTTT. Protein product: CASTGSSYTQYF. Looking up the rest from reference TRBV25-1 and TRBJ2-3 gives the full variable domain: EADIYQTPRYLVIGTGKKITLECSQTMGHDKMYWYQQDPGMELHLIHYSYGVNSTEKGDLSSESTVSRIRTEHFPLTLESARPSHTSQYLCASTGSSYTQYFGPGTRLTVL.

The chain combines TRBV7-2 with TRBJ2-7; 7 nucleotides align to TRBD2. This CDR3 region has 13 residues. Unmatched junction bases numbered 1, after V lost 3 bases and J lost 2 bases. In germline, CDR1 is SGHTA, CDR2 FQGNSA. For the CDR3, the DNA is TGTGCCAGCAGCTTCGGACTAGCCTACGAGCAGTACTTC. Translated: CASSFGLAYEQYF.

This rearrangement joins TRBV6-1 to TRBJ1-5, with 9 bases that match TRBD1. The V gene's germline CDR1 is MNHNS and CDR2 SASEGT. J was trimmed by 7 bases and V by 6 bases; bases with no gene match: 7. This CDR3 is built from 14 residues. In DNA form, the CDR3 reads TGTGCCAGCAGAGGGGGACAGGGTTGGCAGCCCCAGCATTTT. The encoded protein is CASRGGQGWQPQHF.

This clone was seen more than once but under ten times. The CDR3 DNA is TGTGCCAGCAGCCGACCTAGGGGGGAGCTGTTTTTT. This sequence encodes CASSRPRGELFF. The chain joins TRBV7-2 to TRBJ2-2; D is uncertain. V was cut by 5 bases and J by 8 bases, with 9 bases left in between. The CDR3 contains 12 residues. CDR1 is SGHTA, CDR2 FQGNSA, per germline.